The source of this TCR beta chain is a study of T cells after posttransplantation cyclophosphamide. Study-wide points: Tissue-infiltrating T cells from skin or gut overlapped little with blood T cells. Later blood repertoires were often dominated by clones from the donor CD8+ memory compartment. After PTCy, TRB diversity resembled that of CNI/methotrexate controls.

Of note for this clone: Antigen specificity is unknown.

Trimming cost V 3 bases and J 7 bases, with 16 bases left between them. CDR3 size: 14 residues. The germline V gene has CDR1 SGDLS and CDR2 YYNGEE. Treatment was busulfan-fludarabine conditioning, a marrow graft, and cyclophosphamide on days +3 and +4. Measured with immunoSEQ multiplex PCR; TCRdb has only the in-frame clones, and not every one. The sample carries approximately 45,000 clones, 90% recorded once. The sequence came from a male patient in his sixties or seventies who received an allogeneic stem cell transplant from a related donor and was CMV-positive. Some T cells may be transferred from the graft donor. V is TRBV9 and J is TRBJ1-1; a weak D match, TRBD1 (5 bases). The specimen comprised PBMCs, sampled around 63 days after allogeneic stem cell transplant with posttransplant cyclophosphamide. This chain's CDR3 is CASSDGNSGDEAFF. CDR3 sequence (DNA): TGTGCCAGCAGCGACGGGAACTCGGGGGATGAAGCTTTCTTT.